A single sample is the source of the 7 T cell receptor beta chains below, sequenced in a study of shared clonotypes between healthy human individuals. Repertoires were generated with immunoSEQ multiplex PCR, while TCRdb's copy carries only in-frame clones and drops some. The sample includes about 1.1 million clones, approximately 80% of them seen just once. Sequencing was performed on memory CD4+ T cells from PBMCs. Subset here: CD45RA-negative fraction. These TCRs come from a man younger than 35 in good health. Some clones in this sample may be carry-over from other donors' samples.

This clone was recorded only once. CDR3 in DNA: TGTGCCAGCAGCTTGGGGCAGGGGGTTTCGGGAGGCTACACCTTC. This codes for CASSLGQGVSGGYTF. This chain uses TRBV5-4 with TRBJ1-2, with TRBD1 matching 7 bases. Looked up from germline, CDR1 is SGHNT and CDR2 is YYREEE (reference sequence). This CDR3 is built from 15 residues. With V trimmed by 0 bases and J by 8 bases, 10 bases remained unmatched.

The genes are TRBV6-1 and TRBJ1-1; the D is unclear. Per germline, CDR1 MNHNS and CDR2 SASEGT. The V and J ends lost 2 bases and 4 bases respectively, with 11 bases between them. This CDR3 contains 14 residues. In DNA, the CDR3 is TGTGCCAGCAGTGAAATAGGGTGGGGCACTGAAGCTTTCTTT. This sequence encodes CASSEIGWGTEAFF.

This clone has only one observation. This chain uses TRBV5-1 with TRBJ2-7; maybe TRBD2 (7 bases). Germline V gene sequence: CDR1 SGHRS, CDR2 YFSETQ. The germline V and J ends were trimmed by 4 bases and 1 base, with 15 bases remaining between them. The CDR3 has 15 amino acids. The chain's CDR3 is CASSPGGTISYEQYF. DNA of the CDR3: TGCGCCAGCAGCCCCGGGGGGACAATATCCTACGAGCAGTACTTC.

A word on this clone: Other DNA sequences from this sample encode an identical CDR3 as well. This chain connects TRBV5-1 to TRBJ2-3, with D hard to call. CDR1 SGHRS and CDR2 YFSETQ come from the germline V gene. V lost 3 bases to trimming and J lost 2 bases, with 4 bases between them. This CDR3 has 12 residues. DNA of the CDR3: TGCGCCAGCAGCTCTGACACAGATACGCAGTATTTT. Translated, it gives CASSSDTDTQYF.

The chain uses TRBV9 and TRBJ2-3; TRBD2 matches at 12 bases. Germline V gene sequence: CDR1 SGDLS, CDR2 YYNGEE. The CDR3 has 14 residues. With 2 bases clipped from V and 7 bases from J, the junction kept 2 bases outside the gene matches. The CDR3 is CASSVLAGGHTQYF. CDR3 sequence (DNA): TGTGCCAGCAGCGTCCTAGCGGGAGGGCATACGCAGTATTTT.

The sample holds a few counts of this clone. The chain is built from TRBV12-5 and TRBJ2-1, with 7 bases lining up with TRBD2. Germline V gene sequence: CDR1 LGHNT, CDR2 FRNRAP. The CDR3 loop spans 18 amino acids. V trimming: 3 bases; J trimming: 2 bases; junction bases outside the gene matches: 13. The CDR3 here is CASGLVGRGLAAYNEQFF. The CDR3 region has the DNA TGTGCTAGTGGTTTAGTGGGACGCGGGCTAGCGGCCTACAATGAGCAGTTCTTC.

This clone was observed a handful of times. J is TRBJ1-4 and V is TRBV14; possible D gene TRBD1, 5 bases. V gave up 0 bases and J gave up 10 bases, with 9 bases separating them. Germline assignment: CDR1 SGHDN and CDR2 FVKESK. The length of the CDR3 is 13 residues. CDR3 amino acids: CASSQERGAKLFF. DNA for the CDR3: TGTGCCAGCAGCCAAGAGAGGGGCGCAAAACTGTTTTTT.